The 19 T cell receptor beta chains presented below share a single source sample, sequenced in a study of response to subunit inactivated influenza vaccine. Each CDR3 protein is one row after TCRdb ran MiXCR on the RT-PCR reads. Of roughly 710,000 distinct CDR3 sequences in the sample, around 13% were seen once. This sample comprised PBMCs from blood, obtained about 14 days before vaccination. Every receptor here comes from a middle-aged man who received an inactivated influenza vaccine.

In this sample, this clonotype turned up many times. The V call is TRBV4-1, the J call TRBJ2-6; no firm D call. Per the germline V gene, CDR1 is MGHRA and CDR2 is YSYEKL. The CDR3 runs to 15 residues. Trimming took 1 base from V and 0 from J, leaving 4 bases between them. The CDR3 protein is CASSQGHSGANVLTF. The DNA for the CDR3 is TGCGCCAGCAGCCAAGGACACTCTGGGGCCAACGTCCTGACTTTC.

The CDR3 DNA is TGCAGTGCTAGAGACCTACGGACAGGGGAGGTGGGGCAGTACTTC. It codes for CSARDLRTGEVGQYF. The chain has TRBV20-1 and TRBJ2-7; 9 bases match TRBD1. The CDR3 has 15 residues. CDR1 DFQATT and CDR2 SNEGSKA come from the germline V gene (reference sequence). The J segment lost 9 bases and the V segment lost 0 bases, leaving 12 bases of the junction unmatched.

At least ten counts were recorded for this clonotype. The chain joins TRBV27 to TRBJ2-7; D may be TRBD2 (5 bases). This CDR3 region has 14 residues. Trimming left V 5 bases short and J 0 bases short, with 11 bases between. Germline V lookup: CDR1 MNHEY, CDR2 SMNVEV (reference sequence). CDR3 sequence reads: CASSLGRVSYEQYF. In DNA form, the CDR3 reads TGTGCCAGCAGTCTTGGGCGGGTCTCCTACGAGCAGTACTTC.

CDR3 protein: CASSPPTSEQETQYF. The CDR3 nucleotides are TGTGCCAGCTCACCCCCGACTAGCGAGCAAGAGACCCAGTACTTC. This chain joins TRBV18 and TRBJ2-5, with 8 bases aligning to TRBD2. CDR1 and CDR2 from the germline V gene are KGHSH and LQKENI. The CDR3 loop spans 15 amino acids. Unmatched junction bases numbered 5, after V lost 3 bases and J lost 2 bases.

This clonotype was detected many times. The chain carries TRBV20-1 and TRBJ2-7; D gene uncertain. This CDR3 has 16 amino acids. V was cut by 0 bases and J by 2 bases, with 17 bases left in between. The germline V gene encodes CDR1 DFQATT and CDR2 SNEGSKA (reference sequence). The CDR3 protein is CSARDSLGVRAYEQYF. The CDR3 DNA follows: TGCAGTGCTAGAGATTCATTGGGTGTACGAGCCTACGAGCAGTACTTC.

The V gene is TRBV11-2, the J gene TRBJ1-4; D is possibly TRBD1 (6 bases). The CDR3 is made up of 15 amino acids. The ends were cut back, 4 bases at V and 4 bases at J, with 13 bases in the middle. CDR1 and CDR2 (germline): SGHAT, FQNNGV. In DNA, the CDR3 is TGTGCCAGCAGCTCCGGACAGACTATTAATGAAAAACTGTTTTTT. It specifies CASSSGQTINEKLFF.

This chain connects TRBV2 to TRBJ2-1, with D possibly matching TRBD1 (6 bases). The CDR3 totals 14 residues. The V end lost 5 bases, the J end lost 3 bases, and 11 bases lay between the germline ends. Germline values: CDR1 SNHLY, CDR2 FYNNEI. The CDR3 loop is CASSLWTVYNEQFF. DNA of the CDR3: TGTGCCAGCAGTCTATGGACAGTCTACAATGAGCAGTTCTTC.

The V gene is TRBV3-1, the J gene TRBJ2-3; 11 nucleotides line up with TRBD2. The CDR3 runs to 16 residues. V lost 2 bases and J lost 6; bases outside the gene matches: 7. CDR1 and CDR2 from the germline V gene are LGHDT and YNNKEL (reference sequence). As DNA, the CDR3 is TGTGCCAGCAGCCAAAGTAGCGGGGGGGCAACTGATACGCAGTATTTT. Its protein product is CASSQSSGGATDTQYF.

The rearrangement links TRBV7-2 to TRBJ2-7, with D perhaps matching TRBD1 or TRBD2 (5 bases each). This CDR3 has 15 residues. Germline V CDR1 and CDR2: SGHTA, FQGNSA. Trimming removed 1 base at V and 8 bases at J, with 18 bases between. The chain's CDR3 is CASSLVPGPGSQQYF. The CDR3 DNA follows: TGTGCCAGCAGCTTAGTCCCGGGACCGGGCTCCCAGCAGTACTTC.

The table lists this clonotype with a few counts. The chain couples TRBV28 to TRBJ1-5, with D unresolved. V was clipped by 2 bases and J by 2 bases, with 13 bases between them. The germline CDR1 and CDR2 sequences are MDHEN and SYDVKM. The CDR3 covers 16 residues. CDR3 sequence reads: CASSLAPAARNQPQHF. CDR3 DNA: TGTGCCAGCAGTTTAGCGCCCGCAGCGCGCAATCAGCCCCAGCATTTT.

This clonotype appeared a few times. The chain links TRBV27 to TRBJ2-5; tentative D call: TRBD2 (6 bases). The CDR3 loop spans 16 amino acids. The germline V gene encodes CDR1 MNHEY and CDR2 SMNVEV (reference sequence). Trimming removed 5 bases at V and 2 bases at J, with 18 bases between. The CDR3 DNA follows: TGTGCCAGCAGTCCACAGACGGCGGGACCACAAGAGACCCAGTACTTC. Amino acid sequence: CASSPQTAGPQETQYF.

CDR3 nucleotides: TGCGCCAGCAGCCGCCGGGATAGGGTTTTGGGTGAGCAGTTCTTC. This codes for CASSRRDRVLGEQFF. The chain employs TRBV4-3 and TRBJ2-1; weak D call: TRBD2 (5 bases). There are 15 residues in the CDR3. Trimming left V 4 bases short and J 9 bases short, with 19 bases between. Germline V gene sequence: CDR1 LGHNA, CDR2 YSLEER.

In its sample, this clonotype was seen many times. V and J are TRBV7-8 and TRBJ2-7; maybe TRBD2 (5 bases). Trimming took 5 bases from V and 2 from J, leaving 7 bases between them. This CDR3 region has 12 residues. Germline-derived CDR1 and CDR2 are SGHVS and FQNEAQ. Written as DNA, the CDR3 is TGTGCCAGCAGCCGGGGTCCCTACGAGCAGTACTTC. This codes for CASSRGPYEQYF.

This clonotype was detected a few times. The chain carries TRBV7-2 and TRBJ2-7, with TRBD1 matching 7 bases. The CDR3 is made up of 15 amino acids. J lost 2 bases, V lost 7 bases, and 11 bases had no gene match. CDR1 and CDR2 (germline): SGHTA, FQGNSA. CDR3 protein: CASNQRSGGPYEQYF. As DNA, the CDR3 is TGTGCCAGCAACCAACGGTCAGGGGGTCCCTACGAGCAGTACTTC.

This clonotype was seen a handful of times. This chain uses TRBV20-1 with TRBJ2-1; D is perhaps TRBD2 (5 bases). V shed 1 base and J shed 4 bases, with 11 bases lying between them. The germline V gene encodes CDR1 DFQATT and CDR2 SNEGSKA (reference sequence). The CDR3 extends over 14 amino acids. Here the CDR3 reads CSARGPTRYNEQFF. CDR3 coding DNA: TGCAGTGCTAGAGGGCCTACTAGATACAATGAGCAGTTCTTC.

This clonotype was seen repeatedly, ten times or more. V usage is TRBV24-1 and J usage is TRBJ2-5; D possibly corresponds to TRBD2 (6 bases). CDR1 is KGHDR and CDR2 is SFDVKD in the germline V gene. CDR3 length equals 14 residues. V shed 5 bases and J shed 5 bases, with 14 bases lying between them. CDR3 bases: TGTGCCACCAGTGGAGAGGGGAGGTGGGAGACCCAGTACTTC. Protein: CATSGEGRWETQYF.

V usage is TRBV4-1 and J usage is TRBJ2-4; D is perhaps TRBD2 (5 bases). Germline assignment: CDR1 MGHRA and CDR2 YSYEKL. Trimming cost V 4 bases and J 1 base, with 8 bases left between them. The CDR3 length is 14 residues. The CDR3, as DNA: TGCGCCAGCAGCCCTCCGGGGGCCAAAAACATTCAGTACTTC. This codes for CASSPPGAKNIQYF.

The chain joins TRBV4-2 to TRBJ2-3; 13 nucleotides agree with TRBD2. V lost 4 bases, J lost 8 bases, and 12 bases stayed unmatched. From germline, CDR1 is LGHNA and CDR2 YNFKEQ. This CDR3 region has 17 residues. The CDR3 loop reads CASSPAGLAGFRATQYF. CDR3 nucleotide sequence: TGTGCCAGCAGCCCCGCGGGACTAGCGGGGTTCAGGGCTACGCAGTATTTT.

The chain is built from TRBV20-1 and TRBJ2-7, with D maybe TRBD1 (6 bases). The CDR3 loop spans 12 amino acids. V dropped 0 bases and J dropped 7 bases, with 10 bases sitting between them. Germline CDR1 DFQATT, CDR2 SNEGSKA (reference sequence). In DNA, the CDR3 is TGCAGTGCTAGAGACAGGGGAGTGGAGCAGTACTTC. Translating gives CSARDRGVEQYF.